The table lists the clone carrying this TCR beta chain with a count of one. This CDR3 comprises 13 residues. Germline V gives CDR1 SNHLY, CDR2 FYNNEI. The V gene end was trimmed by 4 bases and the J gene end by 9 bases; junction bases not matched to a gene: 4. The source of the sample is a study of blood T cell repertoires in COVID-19. How the authors handled the data: Reference gene primer amplification gave estimated nucleated cell counts. Measured with immunoSEQ multiplex PCR; TCRdb has only the in-frame clones, and not every one. V and J calls and clone size are those listed in that table; D and trimming were worked out from the DNA. The sample has 150,000 to 200,000 clones; 70% to 90% are singletons.

This clonotype originated in a human donor in a cohort sampled during active COVID-19. The sample was peripheral blood. This sequence joins TRBV2 and TRBJ2-2; 8 nucleotides line up with TRBD1. As DNA, the CDR3 is TGTGCCAGCAGTGGGAGGACAGGGAGGGAGCTGTTTTTT. Encoded protein: CASSGRTGRELFF.